A single sample gave rise to the 30 T cell receptor beta chains below, sequenced in a study of T cell responses to AZD1222 COVID-19 vaccine. This table comes from immunoSEQ multiplex PCR, and its TCRdb copy is limited to in-frame clones, with some not included. Here the sample spans 130,000 or so clones, approximately 88% being singletons. This sample comprised peripheral blood, obtained on day 0 of AZD1222 vaccination. The receptors originated from an adult in good health.

The V gene is TRBV4-3, the J gene TRBJ2-2, with 9 bases lining up with TRBD2. CDR3 length: 18 residues. Per germline, CDR1 LGHNA and CDR2 YSLEER. Trimming removed 4 bases from V and 6 bases from J; junction bases left unmatched: 15. The chain's CDR3 is CASSLSPAGGARAGELFF. The CDR3 DNA sequence: TGCGCCAGCAGCCTTTCCCCTGCGGGGGGGGCCCGTGCCGGGGAGCTGTTTTTT.

The V and J genes are TRBV7-6 and TRBJ2-3, with TRBD1 matching 7 bases. Trimming took 6 bases from V and 1 from J; bases not matched to a gene: 10. Germline CDR1 SGHVS, CDR2 FNYEAQ. The CDR3 is 16 amino acids. CDR3 in DNA: TGTGCCAGCAGTGCAAATCCGGGGACAGGCACAGATACGCAGTATTTT. This codes for CASSANPGTGTDTQYF.

The genes are TRBV2 and TRBJ1-5, with a weak D call TRBD1 (5 bases). Germline assignment: CDR1 SNHLY and CDR2 FYNNEI. The CDR3 consists of 15 residues. The V end lost 6 bases, the J end lost 0 bases, and 12 bases lay between the germline ends. CDR3 in amino acids: CASRGDGYSNQPQHF. The CDR3 DNA is TGTGCCAGCAGGGGGGACGGATATAGCAATCAGCCCCAGCATTTT.

CDR3 sequence: CASSSPSETQYF. The CDR3 region has the DNA TGTGCCAGCAGCTCCCCCTCAGAGACCCAGTACTTC. The rearrangement joins TRBV7-9 to TRBJ2-5; the D is unclear. The V and J ends lost 4 bases and 4 bases respectively, with 7 bases between them. Germline lookup yields CDR1 SEHNR and CDR2 FQNEAQ (reference sequence). The CDR3 runs 12 residues.

This rearrangement joins TRBV16 to TRBJ2-3, with D perhaps TRBD1 (6 bases). There are 15 residues in the CDR3. V dropped 4 bases and J dropped 1 base, with 12 bases sitting between them. Germline V gene sequence: CDR1 KGHSY, CDR2 FQNENV. The CDR3 coding sequence is TGTGCCAGCAGCCGAGGGGGTTACGGCACAGATACGCAGTATTTT. This encodes CASSRGGYGTDTQYF.

The chain couples TRBV7-2 to TRBJ1-1; 9 nucleotides agree with TRBD1. The ends lost 0 bases at V and 4 bases at J; junction bases unmatched: 9. This CDR3 is 17 amino acids long. Germline lookup yields CDR1 SGHTA and CDR2 FQGNSA. CDR3 amino acids: CASSLAGDYRGLTEAFF. For the CDR3, the DNA is TGTGCCAGCAGCTTAGCAGGGGACTACAGGGGGCTCACTGAAGCTTTCTTT.

J is TRBJ1-3 and V is TRBV7-9; D is unclear. Germline loops: CDR1 SEHNR, CDR2 FQNEAQ (reference sequence). The CDR3 is made up of 13 amino acids. V was clipped by 4 bases and J by 2 bases, with 6 bases between them. The CDR3 nucleotides are TGTGCCAGCAGCTCGCCCCCTGGAAACACCATATATTTT. Translated: CASSSPPGNTIYF.

V is TRBV27 and J is TRBJ2-2, with D perhaps TRBD1 (6 bases). The ends were cut back, 7 bases at V and 6 bases at J, with 18 bases in the middle. Germline loops: CDR1 MNHEY, CDR2 SMNVEV (reference sequence). The CDR3 spans 15 residues. Written as DNA, the CDR3 is TGTGCCAGCATCGGGGCAGGGGCGTCCCCCGGGGAGCTGTTTTTT. Encoded protein: CASIGAGASPGELFF.

The chain couples TRBV2 to TRBJ2-2, with TRBD2 identical over 7 bases. Germline V gene sequence: CDR1 SNHLY, CDR2 FYNNEI. CDR3 length equals 15 residues. Trimming removed 8 bases from V and 5 bases from J; junction bases left unmatched: 11. The CDR3 loop reads CASFPVGTITGELFF. The DNA for the CDR3 is TGTGCCAGCTTCCCCGTTGGGACTATTACCGGGGAGCTGTTTTTT.

This chain uses TRBV9 with TRBJ1-2, with 8 bases aligning to TRBD1. The V gene end was trimmed by 5 bases and the J gene end by 4 bases; junction bases not matched to a gene: 7. CDR1 SGDLS and CDR2 YYNGEE come from the germline V gene. This CDR3 comprises 14 residues. CDR3: CASRRTGTGYGYTF. CDR3 coding DNA: TGTGCCAGCAGGAGGACCGGGACAGGCTATGGCTACACCTTC.

This clone was picked up a small number of times. This chain joins TRBV7-2 and TRBJ2-7; no reliable D call. Trimming cost V 2 bases and J 1 base, with 9 bases left between them. The length of the CDR3 is 14 residues. Germline values: CDR1 SGHTA, CDR2 FQGNSA. The CDR3, as DNA: TGTGCCAGCAGCTTAAGGGCGCAGTCCTACGAGCAGTACTTC. Its protein is CASSLRAQSYEQYF.

The chain links TRBV4-3 to TRBJ1-4; D possibly corresponds to TRBD1 (5 bases). This CDR3 is built from 16 residues. Germline lookup yields CDR1 LGHNA and CDR2 YSLEER. V was clipped by 1 base and J by 8 bases, with 17 bases between them. The CDR3: CASSQALGLIREKLFF. The DNA for the CDR3 is TGCGCCAGCAGCCAAGCCCTGGGACTCATTAGGGAAAAACTGTTTTTT.

The J gene is TRBJ1-1, the V gene TRBV12-3 or TRBV12-4; D uncertain. V was trimmed by 6 bases and J by 5 bases, leaving 10 bases between them. The CDR3 is 12 residues long. The CDR3 DNA reads TGTGCCAGCAGCCAAGGTGGAACTGAAGCTTTCTTT. As protein: CASSQGGTEAFF.

The chain recombines TRBV7-2 with TRBJ2-1; possibly TRBD1 for D (6 bases). The CDR3 covers 15 residues. V was clipped by 5 bases and J by 0 bases, with 11 bases between them. CDR1 and CDR2 from the germline V gene are SGHTA and FQGNSA. The CDR3 region has the DNA TGTGCCAGCAGCCCTAGGGGGAGCTCCTACAATGAGCAGTTCTTC. Its translation: CASSPRGSSYNEQFF. Full variable domain (outside the CDR3, taken from reference TRBV7-2 and TRBJ2-1): GAGVSQSPSNKVTEKGKDVELRCDPISGHTALYWYRQSLGQGLEFLIYFQGNSAPDKSGLPSDRFSAERTGGSVSTLTIQRTQQEDSAVYLCASSPRGSSYNEQFFGPGTRLTVL.

In this sample, this clone turned up once. The V call is TRBV28, the J call TRBJ1-4; D is perhaps TRBD1 (6 bases). The germline CDR1 and CDR2 sequences are MDHEN and SYDVKM. Trimming shortened V by 4 bases and J by 7 bases, and 13 bases separated the two germline ends. CDR3 length: 14 residues. DNA of the CDR3: TGTGCCAGCAGTTACGGCGGGGGCAGTGAAAAACTGTTTTTT. This translates into CASSYGGGSEKLFF.

This clone was seen a handful of times. The J gene is TRBJ2-7, the V gene TRBV10-3, with 7 bases aligning to TRBD1. Unmatched junction bases numbered 8, after V lost 5 bases and J lost 4 bases. The CDR3 has 14 amino acids. Per germline, CDR1 ENHRY and CDR2 SYGVKD. The CDR3 DNA is TGTGCCATCAGTCTTACCGGGACAGAATACGAGCAGTACTTC. Amino acid sequence: CAISLTGTEYEQYF.

The chain recombines TRBV27 with TRBJ1-5, with a possible D match to TRBD1 (5 bases). The germline CDR1 and CDR2 sequences are MNHEY and SMNVEV (reference sequence). The CDR3 is 16 residues long. Trimming removed 4 bases from V and 0 bases from J, with 13 bases in between. CDR3: CASSSWGGDSNQPQHF. CDR3 nucleotides: TGTGCCAGCAGTTCCTGGGGAGGGGATAGCAATCAGCCCCAGCATTTT.

This clone was counted a few times. The chain joins TRBV2 to TRBJ1-1; TRBD1 might be the D (5 bases). The germline V and J ends were trimmed by 1 base and 4 bases, with 7 bases remaining between them. Germline CDR1 is SNHLY and CDR2 is FYNNEI. The CDR3 totals 13 residues. CDR3 in amino acids: CASSEVRATEAFF. The CDR3 DNA reads TGTGCCAGCAGTGAAGTCAGGGCCACTGAAGCTTTCTTT.

This chain connects TRBV28 to TRBJ1-1; D perhaps matches TRBD1 (6 bases). This CDR3 is built from 12 residues. The germline gives CDR1 MDHEN, CDR2 SYDVKM. V lost 4 bases and J 7 bases, leaving 10 bases between the germline ends. The CDR3 is CASSSRTVEAFF. In nucleotides, the CDR3 is TGTGCCAGCAGTTCTAGGACAGTTGAAGCTTTCTTT.

V usage is TRBV6-5 and J usage is TRBJ2-2, with D possibly TRBD1 on 5 matching bases. The germline V and J ends were trimmed by 3 bases and 2 bases, with 10 bases remaining between them. In germline, CDR1 is MNHEY, CDR2 SVGAGI. The CDR3 contains 15 residues. The DNA for the CDR3 is TGTGCCAGCAGTTATCAGGGCTTCAACACCGGGGAGCTGTTTTTT. It translates to CASSYQGFNTGELFF.

The V gene is TRBV7-3, the J gene TRBJ1-3, with D unclear. Trimming left V 3 bases short and J 0 bases short, with 12 bases between. CDR1 SGHTA and CDR2 FQGTGA come from the germline V gene. This CDR3 region has 16 residues. The CDR3 bases are TGTGCCAGCAGCTTGTCCGGCCCGTACTCTGGAAACACCATATATTTT. Its translation: CASSLSGPYSGNTIYF.

This clone was seen a single time. The rearrangement uses TRBV5-1 and TRBJ1-4; D might be TRBD1 (5 bases). The V and J ends lost 1 base and 5 bases respectively, with 12 bases between them. This CDR3 spans 15 amino acids. From germline, CDR1 is SGHRS and CDR2 YFSETQ. The CDR3 DNA reads TGCGCCAGCAGCTTGCAGGCAGGGTCAAATGAAAAACTGTTTTTT. This translates into CASSLQAGSNEKLFF.

This chain joins TRBV19 and TRBJ1-1; D is ambiguous. The CDR3 spans 15 residues. The V gene's germline CDR1 is LNHDA and CDR2 SQIVND (reference sequence). V was cut by 5 bases and J by 2 bases, with 15 bases left in between. The CDR3 reads CASSSYRTDNTEAFF. In DNA form, the CDR3 reads TGTGCCAGTAGTTCCTACCGGACGGATAACACTGAAGCTTTCTTT.

The rearrangement joins TRBV7-9 to TRBJ2-2, with unresolved D. Germline assignment: CDR1 SEHNR and CDR2 FQNEAQ (reference sequence). The CDR3 is made up of 16 amino acids. V was pared by 3 bases and J by 6 bases, with 17 bases between. The CDR3 DNA is TGTGCCAGCAGCTTTCAAGGCAGCCTTGGCGCCGGGGAGCTGTTTTTT. Its translation: CASSFQGSLGAGELFF.

The chain joins TRBV25-1 to TRBJ2-7, with no clear D. CDR3 length equals 14 residues. The germline CDR1 and CDR2 sequences are MGHDK and SYGVNS. The V and J ends lost 1 base and 3 bases respectively, with 10 bases between them. The CDR3 DNA is TGTGCCAGCAGTGAATCACGGCCCCACTACGAGCAGTACTTC. Protein product: CASSESRPHYEQYF.

This chain links TRBV7-3 with TRBJ2-2, with a possible D match to TRBD2 (5 bases). CDR1 is SGHTA, CDR2 FQGTGA, per germline. This CDR3 is built from 15 residues. With 4 bases removed from V and 4 bases from J, the gap between germline ends came to 13 bases. CDR3 sequence: CASSSGISGTGELFF. The CDR3 DNA sequence: TGTGCCAGCAGCTCGGGGATTTCCGGCACCGGGGAGCTGTTTTTT.

V and J are TRBV11-2 and TRBJ1-1; TRBD1 matches at 9 bases. CDR1 is SGHAT and CDR2 is FQNNGV in the germline V gene. The J segment lost 0 bases and the V segment lost 3 bases, leaving 2 bases of the junction unmatched. This CDR3 has 15 residues. This CDR3 reads CASSLGQGMNTEAFF. CDR3 nucleotide sequence: TGTGCCAGCAGCTTGGGACAGGGTATGAACACTGAAGCTTTCTTT.

J is TRBJ2-6 and V is TRBV27; TRBD1 aligns across 8 bases. J lost 2 bases, V lost 6 bases, and 9 bases had no gene match. This CDR3 region has 17 residues. Germline loops: CDR1 MNHEY, CDR2 SMNVEV (reference sequence). For the CDR3, the DNA is TGTGCCAGCAGCCGTAAACAGGGGGTGACTGGGGCCAACGTCCTGACTTTC. It yields the protein CASSRKQGVTGANVLTF.

The J gene is TRBJ2-6, the V gene TRBV6-6; TRBD1 aligns across 7 bases. CDR1 is MNHNY, CDR2 SVGAGI, per germline (reference sequence). This CDR3 has 16 residues. V was pared by 6 bases and J by 4 bases, with 9 bases of the junction left unmatched. CDR3 sequence: CASSHYRGSGANVLTF. In DNA form, the CDR3 reads TGTGCCAGCAGCCACTACAGGGGTTCGGGGGCCAACGTCCTGACTTTC.

This chain connects TRBV28 to TRBJ1-2; a weak D match, TRBD1 (6 bases). The V end was cut by 7 bases, the J end by 3 bases, with 21 bases between. The CDR3 has 16 residues. Per germline, CDR1 MDHEN and CDR2 SYDVKM. The CDR3 loop is CASIRPEPGQDYGYTF. The DNA for the CDR3 is TGTGCCAGCATTCGGCCGGAACCGGGACAAGACTATGGCTACACCTTC.